This is a list of T cell receptor beta chains from one sample in a study of T cells in Graves' hyperthyroidism and ophthalmopathy. TCRdb used MiXCR to reprocess the multiplex PCR reads, holding one entry per CDR3 protein. The sample has hundreds of thousands of distinct CDR3 sequences, 15% to 20% seen once. The specimen was blood. The source is a woman aged 25-40 years with Graves' hyperthyroidism. The CDR3 runs from the conserved cysteine through the conserved F or W. D genes are given only for firm matches. A row's size may be missing; if present it is once, few, many or a size class.

TRBJ1-2 - - TRBV7-9 CASSYGVSYGYTF TGTGCCAGCAGCTACGGGGTGAGCTATGGCTACACCTTC
TRBJ2-4 TRBD2 - TRBV5-4 CASSSRLAGAKNIQYF TGTGCCAGCAGCTCCCGACTAGCGGGAGCCAAAAACATTCAGTACTTC
TRBJ2-7 - - TRBV7-9 CASSLVFPYEQYF TGTGCCAGCAGCTTAGTGTTCCCCTACGAGCAGTACTTC
TRBJ2-7 - - TRBV7-9 CASSRRALGRQREQYF TGTGCCAGCAGCAGGAGGGCTCTAGGGCGGCAGCGCGAGCAGTACTTC
TRBJ1-1 - many TRBV13 CASSSARGMNTEAFF TGTGCCAGCAGCTCCGCCAGAGGCATGAACACTGAAGCTTTCTTT
TRBJ2-2 - many TRBV27 CASSFAGTGELFF TGTGCCAGCAGTTTTGCGGGCACCGGGGAGCTGTTTTTT
TRBJ2-3 - - TRBV2 CASMGVAETDTQYF TGTGCCAGCATGGGGGTAGCGGAAACAGATACGCAGTATTTT
TRBJ2-7 - many TRBV6-2/TRBV6-3 CASTGSYDGEQYF TGTGCCAGTACAGGGTCCTACGATGGCGAGCAGTACTTC
TRBJ2-2 - many TRBV2 CASSEQNTGELFF TGTGCCAGCAGTGAACAGAACACCGGGGAGCTGTTTTTT
TRBJ1-2 - many TRBV7-9 CASSLGDFGYTF TGTGCCAGCAGCCTCGGCGATTTTGGCTACACCTTC
TRBJ2-5 - many TRBV18 CASSLRSLGETQYF TGTGCCAGCTCACTCCGATCCTTAGGCGAGACCCAGTACTTC
TRBJ2-7 - many TRBV28 CASSFDDKAYEQYF TGTGCCAGCAGTTTCGACGACAAGGCCTACGAGCAGTACTTC
TRBJ1-1 - many TRBV7-3 CASSLKGEYTEAFF TGTGCCAGCAGCTTAAAAGGGGAGTACACTGAAGCTTTCTTT
TRBJ1-1 TRBD1 many TRBV3-1 CASSQDGQGAVNTEAFF TGTGCCAGCAGCCAAGACGGTCAGGGGGCTGTGAACACTGAAGCTTTCTTT
TRBJ1-5 TRBD1 many TRBV20-1 CSAAGRGQGNSNQPQHF TGCAGTGCTGCTGGTAGGGGGCAGGGAAATAGCAATCAGCCCCAGCATTTT
TRBJ2-7 TRBD1 - TRBV5-6 CASSLEWDRGSNFYEQYF TGTGCCAGCAGCTTGGAGTGGGACAGGGGCTCTAACTTCTACGAGCAGTACTTC
TRBJ2-3 TRBD2 few TRBV7-3 CASSESPRLAGDDTQYF TGTGCCAGCTCCGAAAGCCCCCGACTAGCGGGAGACGATACGCAGTATTTT
TRBJ2-3 - many TRBV20-1 CSASKTATDTQYF TGCAGTGCTAGCAAGACAGCCACAGATACGCAGTATTTT